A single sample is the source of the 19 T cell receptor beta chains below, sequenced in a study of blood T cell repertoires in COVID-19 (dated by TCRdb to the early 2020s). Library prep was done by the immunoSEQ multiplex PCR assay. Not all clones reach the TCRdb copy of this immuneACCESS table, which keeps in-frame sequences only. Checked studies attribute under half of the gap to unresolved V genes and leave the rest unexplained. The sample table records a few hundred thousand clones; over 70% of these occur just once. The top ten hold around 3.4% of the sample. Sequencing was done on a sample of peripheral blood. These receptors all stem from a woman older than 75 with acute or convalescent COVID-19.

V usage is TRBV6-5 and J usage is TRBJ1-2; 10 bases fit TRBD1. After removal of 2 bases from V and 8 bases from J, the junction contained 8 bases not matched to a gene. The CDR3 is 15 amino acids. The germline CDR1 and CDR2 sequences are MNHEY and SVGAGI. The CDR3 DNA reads TGTGCCAGCAGTTACCCACCGGGACAGGGGATCGGCTACACCTTC. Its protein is CASSYPPGQGIGYTF.

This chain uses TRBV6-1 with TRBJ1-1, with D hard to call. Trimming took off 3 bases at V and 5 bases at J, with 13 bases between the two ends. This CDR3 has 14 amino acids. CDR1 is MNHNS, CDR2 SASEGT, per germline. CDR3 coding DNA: TGTGCCAGCAGTGATCTCAACAGACCGACTGAAGCTTTCTTT. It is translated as CASSDLNRPTEAFF.

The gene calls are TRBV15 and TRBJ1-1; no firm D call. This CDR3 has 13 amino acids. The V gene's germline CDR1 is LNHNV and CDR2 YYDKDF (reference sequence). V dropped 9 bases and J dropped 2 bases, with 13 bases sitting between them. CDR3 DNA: TGTGCCACTACCGTCGGGATTAACACTGAAGCTTTCTTT. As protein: CATTVGINTEAFF.

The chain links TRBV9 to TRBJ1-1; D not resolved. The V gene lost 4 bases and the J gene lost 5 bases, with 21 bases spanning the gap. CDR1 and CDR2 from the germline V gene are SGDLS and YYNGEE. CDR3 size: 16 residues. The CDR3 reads CASSPLSDIFETEAFF. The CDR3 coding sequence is TGTGCCAGCAGCCCGCTTAGTGATATCTTCGAGACTGAAGCTTTCTTT.

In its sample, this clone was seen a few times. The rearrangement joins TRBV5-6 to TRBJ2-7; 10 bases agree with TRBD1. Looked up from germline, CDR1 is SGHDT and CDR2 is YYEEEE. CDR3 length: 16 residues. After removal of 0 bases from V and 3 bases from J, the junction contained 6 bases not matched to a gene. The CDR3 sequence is CASSLVGDRGFYEQYF. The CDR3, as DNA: TGTGCCAGCAGCTTGGTGGGGGACAGGGGCTTCTACGAGCAGTACTTC.

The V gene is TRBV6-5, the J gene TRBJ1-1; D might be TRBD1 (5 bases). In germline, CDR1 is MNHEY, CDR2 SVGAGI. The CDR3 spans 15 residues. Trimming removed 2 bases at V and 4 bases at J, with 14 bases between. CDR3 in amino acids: CASSYLRGIGTEAFF. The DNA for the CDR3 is TGTGCCAGCAGTTACCTGCGGGGGATCGGCACTGAAGCTTTCTTT.

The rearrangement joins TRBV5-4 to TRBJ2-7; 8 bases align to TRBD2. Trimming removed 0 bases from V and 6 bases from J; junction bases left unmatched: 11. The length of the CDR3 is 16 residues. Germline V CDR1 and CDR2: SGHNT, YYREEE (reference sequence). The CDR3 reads CASSLAASGPWTEQYF. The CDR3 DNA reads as TGTGCCAGCAGCTTGGCGGCTAGCGGGCCTTGGACCGAGCAGTACTTC.

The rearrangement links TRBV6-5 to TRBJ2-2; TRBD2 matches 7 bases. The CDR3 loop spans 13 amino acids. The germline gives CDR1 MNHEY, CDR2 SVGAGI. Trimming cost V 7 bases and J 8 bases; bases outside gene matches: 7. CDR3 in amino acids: CASKAGVGGELFF. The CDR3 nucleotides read TGTGCCAGCAAGGCGGGAGTAGGAGGGGAGCTGTTTTTT.

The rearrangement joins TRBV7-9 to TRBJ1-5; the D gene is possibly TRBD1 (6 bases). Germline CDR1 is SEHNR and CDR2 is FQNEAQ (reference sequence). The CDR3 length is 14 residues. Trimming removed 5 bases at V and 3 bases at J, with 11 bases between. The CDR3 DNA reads TGTGCCAGCAGCCTACAGGGTTACAATCAGCCCCAGCATTTT. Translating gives CASSLQGYNQPQHF.

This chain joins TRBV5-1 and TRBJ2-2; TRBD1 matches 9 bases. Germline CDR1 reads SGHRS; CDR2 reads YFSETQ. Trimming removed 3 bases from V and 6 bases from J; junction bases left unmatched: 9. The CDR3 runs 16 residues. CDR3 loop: CASSSLTGGSPGELFF. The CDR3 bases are TGCGCCAGCAGCTCTCTTACAGGGGGCAGCCCCGGGGAGCTGTTTTTT. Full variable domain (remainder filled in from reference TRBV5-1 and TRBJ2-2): KAGVTQTPRYLIKTRGQQVTLSCSPISGHRSVSWYQQTPGQGLQFLFEYFSETQRNKGNFPGRFSGRQFSNSRSEMNVSTLELGDSALYLCASSSLTGGSPGELFFGEGSRLTVL.

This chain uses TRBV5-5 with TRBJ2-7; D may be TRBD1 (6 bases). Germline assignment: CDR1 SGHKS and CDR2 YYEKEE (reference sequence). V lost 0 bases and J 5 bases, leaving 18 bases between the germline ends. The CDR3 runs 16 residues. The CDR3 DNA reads TGTGCCAGCAGCTTGGTCCCGTTTGGGACAACGGACGAGCAGTACTTC. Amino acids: CASSLVPFGTTDEQYF.

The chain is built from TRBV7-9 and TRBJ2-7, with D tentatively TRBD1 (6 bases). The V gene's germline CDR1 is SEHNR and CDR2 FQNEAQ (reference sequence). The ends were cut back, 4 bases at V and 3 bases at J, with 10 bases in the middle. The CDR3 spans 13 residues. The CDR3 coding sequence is TGTGCCAGCAGCTCCCGGGACATCTACGAGCAGTACTTC. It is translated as CASSSRDIYEQYF.

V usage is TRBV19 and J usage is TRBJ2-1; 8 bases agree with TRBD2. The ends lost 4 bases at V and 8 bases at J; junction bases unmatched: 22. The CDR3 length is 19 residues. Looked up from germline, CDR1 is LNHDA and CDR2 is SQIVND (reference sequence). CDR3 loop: CASSRRREAREGTGHEQFF. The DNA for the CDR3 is TGTGCCAGTAGTAGAAGACGGGAAGCTCGGGAGGGCACAGGGCATGAGCAGTTCTTC.

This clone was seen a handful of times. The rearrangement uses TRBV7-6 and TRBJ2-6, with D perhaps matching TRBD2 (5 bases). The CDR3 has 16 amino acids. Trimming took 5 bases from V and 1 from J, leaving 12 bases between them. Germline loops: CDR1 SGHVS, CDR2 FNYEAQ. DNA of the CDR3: TGTGCCAGCAGCCCCGTTACGGGGTCTGGGGCCAACGTCCTGACTTTC. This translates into CASSPVTGSGANVLTF.

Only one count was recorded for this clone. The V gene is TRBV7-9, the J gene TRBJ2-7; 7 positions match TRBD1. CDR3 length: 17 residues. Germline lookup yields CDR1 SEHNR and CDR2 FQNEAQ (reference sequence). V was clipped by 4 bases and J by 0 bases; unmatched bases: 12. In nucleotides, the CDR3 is TGTGCCAGCAGCTCTGAACCGGGACAGTCGAGCTCCTACGAGCAGTACTTC. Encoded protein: CASSSEPGQSSSYEQYF. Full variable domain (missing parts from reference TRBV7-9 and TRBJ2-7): DTGVSQNPRHKITKRGQNVTFRCDPISEHNRLYWYRQTLGQGPEFLTYFQNEAQLEKSRLLSDRFSAERPKGSFSTLEIQRTEQGDSAMYLCASSSEPGQSSSYEQYFGPGTRLTVT.

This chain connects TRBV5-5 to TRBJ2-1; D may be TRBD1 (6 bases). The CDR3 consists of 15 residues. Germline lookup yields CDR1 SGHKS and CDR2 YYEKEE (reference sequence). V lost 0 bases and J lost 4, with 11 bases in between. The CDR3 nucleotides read TGTGCCAGCAGCTTGGAGGGGACACGATACAATGAGCAGTTCTTC. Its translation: CASSLEGTRYNEQFF.

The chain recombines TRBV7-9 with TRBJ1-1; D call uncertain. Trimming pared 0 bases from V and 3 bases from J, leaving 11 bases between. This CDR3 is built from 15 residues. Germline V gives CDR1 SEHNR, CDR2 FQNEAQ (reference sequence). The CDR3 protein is CASSLAIRGDTEAFF. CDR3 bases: TGTGCCAGCAGCTTAGCAATACGGGGTGACACTGAAGCTTTCTTT.

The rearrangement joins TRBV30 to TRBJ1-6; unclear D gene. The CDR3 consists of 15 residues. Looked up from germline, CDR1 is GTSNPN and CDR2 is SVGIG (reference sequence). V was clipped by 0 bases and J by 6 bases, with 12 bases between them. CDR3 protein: CAWSVSPRVNSPLHF. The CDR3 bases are TGTGCCTGGAGTGTATCTCCACGGGTTAATTCACCCCTCCACTTT.

CDR3 nucleotide sequence: TGTGCCAGCAGCTTAGGTAGAAATCCGGCAGATACGCAGTATTTT. Translation gives CASSLGRNPADTQYF. The genes are TRBV7-9 and TRBJ2-3; no reliable D call. The CDR3 is 15 residues long. V was trimmed by 1 base and J by 4 bases, leaving 12 bases between them. Germline CDR1 reads SEHNR; CDR2 reads FQNEAQ (reference sequence).